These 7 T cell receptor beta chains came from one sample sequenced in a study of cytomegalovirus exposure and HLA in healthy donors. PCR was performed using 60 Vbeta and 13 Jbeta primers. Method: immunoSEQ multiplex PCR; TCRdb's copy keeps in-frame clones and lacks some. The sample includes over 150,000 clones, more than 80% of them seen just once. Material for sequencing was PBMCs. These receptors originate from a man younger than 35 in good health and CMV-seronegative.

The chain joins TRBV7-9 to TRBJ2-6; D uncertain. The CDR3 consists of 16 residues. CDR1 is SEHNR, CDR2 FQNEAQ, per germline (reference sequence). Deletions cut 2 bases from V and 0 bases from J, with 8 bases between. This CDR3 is CASSLSQISGANVLTF. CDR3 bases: TGTGCCAGCAGCTTATCCCAAATCTCTGGGGCCAACGTCCTGACTTTC.

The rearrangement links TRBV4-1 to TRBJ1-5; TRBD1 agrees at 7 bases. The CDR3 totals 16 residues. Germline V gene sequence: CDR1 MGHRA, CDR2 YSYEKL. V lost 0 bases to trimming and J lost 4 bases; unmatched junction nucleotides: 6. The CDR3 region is CASSQEGGQWNQPQHF. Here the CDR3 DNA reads TGCGCCAGCAGCCAAGAGGGGGGACAGTGGAATCAGCCCCAGCATTTT.

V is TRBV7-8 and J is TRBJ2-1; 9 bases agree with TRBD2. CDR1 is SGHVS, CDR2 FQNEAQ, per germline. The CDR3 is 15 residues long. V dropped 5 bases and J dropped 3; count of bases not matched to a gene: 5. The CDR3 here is CASSQTSGYYNEQFF. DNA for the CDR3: TGTGCCAGCAGCCAAACTAGCGGGTACTACAATGAGCAGTTCTTC.

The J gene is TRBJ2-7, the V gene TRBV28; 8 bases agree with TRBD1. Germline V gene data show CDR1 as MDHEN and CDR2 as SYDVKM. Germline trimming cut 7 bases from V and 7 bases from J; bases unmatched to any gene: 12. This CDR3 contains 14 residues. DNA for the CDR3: TGTGCCAGCACCCCGCCCGACAGGGGATATGAGCAGTACTTC. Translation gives CASTPPDRGYEQYF.

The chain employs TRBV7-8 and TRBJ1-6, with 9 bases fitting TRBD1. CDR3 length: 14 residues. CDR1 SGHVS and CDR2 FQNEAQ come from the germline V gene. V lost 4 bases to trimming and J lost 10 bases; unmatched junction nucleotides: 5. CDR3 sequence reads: CASSSRTGESPLHF. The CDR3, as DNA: TGTGCCAGCAGCTCCCGGACAGGGGAATCACCCCTCCACTTT.

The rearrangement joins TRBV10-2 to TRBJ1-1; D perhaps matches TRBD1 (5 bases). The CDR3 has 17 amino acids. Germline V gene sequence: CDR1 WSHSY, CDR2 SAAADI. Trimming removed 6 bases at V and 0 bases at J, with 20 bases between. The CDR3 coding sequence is TGCGCCAGCAGGCTAGTGGGACTGGAGGGAATGAACACTGAAGCTTTCTTT. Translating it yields CASRLVGLEGMNTEAFF.

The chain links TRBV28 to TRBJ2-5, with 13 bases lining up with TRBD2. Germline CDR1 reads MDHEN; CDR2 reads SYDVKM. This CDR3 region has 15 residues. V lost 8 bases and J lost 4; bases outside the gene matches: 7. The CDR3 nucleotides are TGTGCCAGCTGGGGACTAGCGGGGTTTGGAGAGACCCAGTACTTC. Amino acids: CASWGLAGFGETQYF.